The entry below describes one T cell receptor (beta chain). The specificity of this receptor is unknown. No much larger clonotype is one base removed from it; base qualities were not supplied. Genomic DNA was isolated from the sorted cells so that the TCRbeta CDR3 region could be sequenced. The immunoSEQ Assay was used for sequencing of TCRbeta CDR3 regions. TCRdb stores this immuneACCESS table with in-frame sequences only. Part of the clones is absent; in the studies checked, under half of the shortfall reflects unresolved V genes, and no reason is known for the rest. The sample has around 80,000 clones on record, approximately 86% of them singletons. Under 3% of the sample is held by the ten biggest clonotypes. The trial excluded patients who had a history of autoimmune disease or were on systemic immunosuppression. Peripheral blood for TCR sequencing was collected from all dose cohorts at baseline, on cycle 4 day 1, and on cycle 7 day 1. Samples came from an open-label, multicenter, first-in-human phase I dose-escalation trial of ivuxolimab. Adults with locally advanced or metastatic head and neck squamous cell, hepatocellular, melanoma or renal cell carcinoma were enrolled in the trial. CD4+ and CD8+ T cells were sorted separately from peripheral blood before TCR sequencing.

There are 14 amino acids in the CDR3, from cysteine to phenylalanine inclusive. Of the read, only the CDR3 DNA is kept; its 42 bases are in frame from base 1. The CDR1 and CDR2 encoded by the germline V gene are SGHTA and FQGNSA. Relative to germline, V is 5 bases shorter and J is 4 bases shorter, with 12 bases between their ends. These data belong to a study of OX40 agonist ivuxolimab in advanced cancers. Regarding the study in general: Ivuxolimab, which targeted the costimulatory receptor OX40 (CD134), was an agonistic, fully human IgG2 monoclonal antibody. Intravenous ivuxolimab was administered to patients every 2 weeks at six dose levels: 0.01, 0.1, 0.3, 1.5, 3 and 10 mg/kg. Among the roughly 50 dose-escalation patients, around 19 had hepatocellular carcinoma, roughly 15 melanoma, 9 renal cell carcinoma and 9 head and neck cancer. In the dose-escalation cohort, approximately 80% of patients were male, and the mean age was 60 years with a range of 23 to 79. Patients were allowed to have had prior anti-PD-1, anti-PD-L1 or anti-CTLA-4 therapy, and around two fifths of the dose-escalation patients had been treated with checkpoint inhibitors. Partial responses occurred in three dose-escalation patients, of whom one had hepatocellular carcinoma and two had cutaneous melanoma. The point of sequencing TCRbeta in the periphery was to test whether ivuxolimab changed TCR sequence diversity and drove clonal T-cell expansion. The monotherapy dose-escalation portion (N of about 50 patients) of the phase I ivuxolimab trial is reported in the paper.

Broad study findings and their caveats: Partial responders in the 0.1-3.0 mg/kg groups had among the lowest normalized peripheral clonal expansion, especially among CD8+ T cells. After ivuxolimab, more expanded clones were found on average in CD8+ T cells than in CD4+ T cells. At doses from 0.1 to 3.0 mg/kg, clonal expansion was seen in both CD4+ and CD8+ blood T cells between baseline and week 6. Low levels of normalized T-cell clonal expansion were also seen in some patients who did not respond. Antigen specificity was not determined for the clonally expanded peripheral T cells.

This clonotype originated in an adult with an advanced solid tumor such as melanoma, head and neck, liver or kidney cancer. The sequence is built from TRBV7-2 and TRBJ1-3; TRBD1 is a possible D gene, resting on 5 matching bases. Specimen: CD4+ or CD8+ T cells sorted from blood, collected in a trial of the OX40 agonist ivuxolimab. The nucleotides read TGTGCCAGCAGCCCAGGGATCGCCGGAAACACCATATATTTT. Translation gives CASSPGIAGNTIYF.